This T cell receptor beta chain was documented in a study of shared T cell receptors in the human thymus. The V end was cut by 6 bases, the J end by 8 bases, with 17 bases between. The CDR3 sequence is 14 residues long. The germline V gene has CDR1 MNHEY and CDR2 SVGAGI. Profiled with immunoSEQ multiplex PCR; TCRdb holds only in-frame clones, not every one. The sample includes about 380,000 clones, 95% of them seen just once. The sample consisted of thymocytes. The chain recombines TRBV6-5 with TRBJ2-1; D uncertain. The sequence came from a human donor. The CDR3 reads CASSLESSGDEQFF. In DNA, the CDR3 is TGTGCCAGCAGCCTCGAGTCGTCTGGCGATGAGCAGTTCTTC.